The 14 T cell receptor beta chains in this list originate from one sample, sequenced in a study of shared clonotypes between healthy human individuals. Data came from immunoSEQ multiplex PCR; TCRdb stores just in-frame clones and leaves some out. The sample lists about 2 million clones, roughly 94% occurring once. The sample was naive CD4+ T cells sorted from blood. Stated subset: CD45RA+ positively selected. Source of these receptors: a man younger than 30 in good health.

Concerning this clone: This could be a read error, since a much larger clone is one nucleotide away. Other DNA sequences in this sample translate to the same CDR3. The chain is built from TRBV7-9 and TRBJ1-1; D not resolved. This CDR3 is built from 13 residues. V lost 5 bases, J lost 1 base, and 8 bases lay in between. Germline lookup yields CDR1 SEHNR and CDR2 FQNEAQ (reference sequence). As DNA, the CDR3 is TGTGCCAGCAGCGTCGACGGGAACACTGAAGCTTTCTTT. Translated, it gives CASSVDGNTEAFF.

This chain joins TRBV5-1 and TRBJ2-1; D tentatively reads TRBD1 or TRBD2 (5 bases each). Germline-derived CDR1 and CDR2 are SGHRS and YFSETQ. CDR3 length: 15 amino acids. Trimming pared 3 bases from V and 0 bases from J, leaving 10 bases between. The CDR3 DNA reads as TGCGCCAGCAGCTGGGACGGAGACTCCTACAATGAGCAGTTCTTC. Amino acids: CASSWDGDSYNEQFF.

This chain uses TRBV28 with TRBJ1-2, with 7 bases lining up with TRBD1. Germline CDR1 is MDHEN and CDR2 is SYDVKM. After removal of 3 bases from V and 7 bases from J, the junction contained 14 bases not matched to a gene. The CDR3 sequence is 16 residues long. CDR3 in DNA: TGTGCCAGCAGTTTGTTAAGGGACAGCAGAGCGCGTGGCTACACCTTC. It translates to CASSLLRDSRARGYTF.

The chain uses TRBV13 and TRBJ1-3; 9 bases agree with TRBD1. Losses at the gene ends were 5 bases for V and 3 bases for J; bases not matched to a gene: 5. Germline V lookup: CDR1 PRHDT, CDR2 FYEKMQ (reference sequence). The CDR3 runs 15 residues. CDR3 DNA: TGTGCCAGCAGCCCGCAGGACAGGGGTGGAAACACCATATATTTT. It specifies CASSPQDRGGNTIYF.

V is TRBV7-9 and J is TRBJ2-1; TRBD2 agrees at 9 bases. Germline trimming cut 4 bases from V and 8 bases from J; bases unmatched to any gene: 3. Germline-derived CDR1 and CDR2 are SEHNR and FQNEAQ (reference sequence). CDR3 length equals 13 residues. This CDR3 is CASSSRTSDEQFF. The CDR3 DNA sequence: TGTGCCAGCAGCTCGCGGACTAGCGATGAGCAGTTCTTC.

The chain employs TRBV12-5 and TRBJ2-5, with 12 nucleotides matching TRBD2. The CDR3 extends over 17 amino acids. The trim removed 1 base at V and 0 bases at J, leaving 3 bases unmatched. CDR1 is LGHNT, CDR2 FRNRAP, per germline. The CDR3 region has the DNA TGTGCTAGTGGTTTGGCGGGACTAGCGGGCGACCAAGAGACCCAGTACTTC. Encoded protein: CASGLAGLAGDQETQYF.

The chain links TRBV6-5 to TRBJ2-1; possible D gene TRBD2, 5 bases. Germline CDR1 MNHEY, CDR2 SVGAGI. V was trimmed by 2 bases and J by 5 bases, leaving 10 bases between them. The CDR3 covers 14 residues. The CDR3 is CASSYGGFDNEQFF. The CDR3 nucleotides are TGTGCCAGCAGTTACGGCGGGTTCGACAATGAGCAGTTCTTC.

Note on this clone: The sample has other DNA sequences that encode this CDR3 too. The chain recombines TRBV10-3 with TRBJ2-7; no definite D call. V shed 2 bases and J shed 1 base, with 6 bases lying between them. Germline V lookup: CDR1 ENHRY, CDR2 SYGVKD. The CDR3 consists of 13 residues. The CDR3, as DNA: TGTGCCATCAGTGAGAGTGGGTCCTACGAGCAGTACTTC. Translating it yields CAISESGSYEQYF.

V and J are TRBV19 and TRBJ1-1; 10 bases are shared with TRBD1. CDR3 size: 12 residues. Germline CDR1 LNHDA, CDR2 SQIVND (reference sequence). Unmatched junction bases numbered 7, after V lost 7 bases and J lost 11 bases. The CDR3 here is CASIPDRGHAFF. CDR3 nucleotide sequence: TGTGCCAGTATACCCGACAGGGGGCATGCTTTCTTT.

CDR3 DNA: TGTGCCAGCAGCAAAAGTGGGCAGATCTACGAGCAGTACTTC. Its protein is CASSKSGQIYEQYF. This chain uses TRBV7-4 with TRBJ2-7, with D unclear. The CDR3 loop spans 14 amino acids. In germline, CDR1 is SGHVT, CDR2 SQSDAQ. Trimming took off 5 bases at V and 3 bases at J, with 14 bases between the two ends.

This chain joins TRBV30 and TRBJ2-4, with TRBD2 matching 7 bases. The CDR3 runs 12 residues. Germline V gives CDR1 GTSNPN, CDR2 SVGIG (reference sequence). With V trimmed by 4 bases and J by 10 bases, 7 bases remained unmatched. The CDR3 sequence is CAWTRQGGIQYF. The CDR3 DNA reads as TGTGCCTGGACTCGTCAGGGAGGGATTCAGTACTTC.

With regard to this clone: This CDR3 is also generated by other DNA sequences in the sample. V and J are TRBV30 and TRBJ1-5; D possibly corresponds to TRBD1 (5 bases). The germline V gene encodes CDR1 GTSNPN and CDR2 SVGIG (reference sequence). Trimming removed 1 base from V and 5 bases from J, with 9 bases in between. This CDR3 comprises 13 residues. Here the CDR3 reads CAWSGGGDQPQHF. In DNA form, the CDR3 reads TGTGCCTGGAGTGGTGGAGGGGATCAGCCCCAGCATTTT.

Remarks on this clone: This sample includes further DNA sequences coding for the same CDR3. The gene calls are TRBV6-5 and TRBJ1-2; TRBD1 agrees at 9 bases. Germline V gives CDR1 MNHEY, CDR2 SVGAGI. The CDR3 has 14 residues. V lost 5 bases, J lost 2 bases, and 3 bases stayed unmatched. CDR3 region: CASSGDRANYGYTF. The CDR3 coding sequence is TGTGCCAGCAGTGGGGACAGGGCCAACTATGGCTACACCTTC.

The chain recombines TRBV19 with TRBJ2-7, with 8 bases identical to TRBD2. Germline V CDR1 and CDR2: LNHDA, SQIVND (reference sequence). This CDR3 comprises 15 residues. Trimming removed 4 bases from V and 0 bases from J; junction bases left unmatched: 5. The CDR3 reads CASSRTSQSSYEQYF. The CDR3 DNA reads TGTGCCAGTAGTAGGACTAGCCAGAGCTCCTACGAGCAGTACTTC.